The clone carrying this TCR beta chain was counted ten times or more. The target antigen is unknown. The data originate from a study of T cells after yellow fever vaccination. As for the study in general: Fractions of low cell number were prepared using SMART-Seq v4 Ultra Low Input.

Researchers made TCR cDNA using 5'RACE template switching, and this step added a universal primer site and UMIs. MiXCR was run by TCRdb on the 5' RACE reads, yielding one entry per CDR3 protein. The sample includes some 240,000 distinct CDR3 sequences, 5.2% of them seen just once. Findings and limits, study-wide: Across the CD4 and CD8 compartments, a small share of clonotypes was present in both.

The germline gives CDR1 KGHSH, CDR2 LQKENI. Trimming cost V 3 bases and J 1 base; bases outside gene matches: 3. This CDR3 contains 14 residues. The rearrangement links TRBV18 to TRBJ2-7; 7 bases agree with TRBD1. This sequence was found in a man between 18 and 35 years old who received the YFV17D yellow fever vaccine. The source was CD4+ T cells sorted from PBMCs, collected on the day of the yellow fever booster vaccination. CDR3 DNA: TGTGCCAGCTCACCGAGGGACAGTTCCTACGAGCAGTACTTC. The encoded protein is CASSPRDSSYEQYF.